These 3 T cell receptor beta chains were sequenced from one sample in a study of blood T cells in healthy people across ages. Using a J-beta primer mix together with a sample-barcoded 5' primer, a second PCR was run for roughly 7 to 11 cycles. TCRdb passed the 5' RACE reads through MiXCR, listing each CDR3 protein once. This sample yields some 1.4 million distinct CDR3 sequences, of which around two fifths are seen a single time; roughly 7.9% belongs to the top ten. Sequencing used blood. The receptor set was obtained from a young woman in good health.

Only a few counts were recorded for this clonotype. V and J are TRBV5-1 and TRBJ2-1; 10 nucleotides match TRBD2. V lost 2 bases and J lost 7; bases outside the gene matches: 6. CDR3 length: 15 residues. Germline CDR1 is SGHRS and CDR2 is YFSETQ. The CDR3 region is CASSLGTSARNEQFF. DNA of the CDR3: TGCGCCAGCAGCTTAGGGACTAGCGCCAGGAATGAGCAGTTCTTC.

This chain uses TRBV24-1 with TRBJ2-3; no firm D call. Germline CDR1 is KGHDR and CDR2 is SFDVKD. The ends were cut back, 2 bases at V and 6 bases at J, with 17 bases in the middle. CDR3 length equals 16 residues. As DNA, the CDR3 is TGTGCCACCAGTGATTCCGCCGAACGCTTTCAGGATACGCAGTATTTT. Its protein product is CATSDSAERFQDTQYF.

The rearrangement joins TRBV27 to TRBJ1-5; D uncertain. The V end was cut by 5 bases, the J end by 1 base, with 18 bases between. Germline V CDR1 and CDR2: MNHEY, SMNVEV (reference sequence). CDR3 length equals 17 residues. The DNA of the CDR3 is TGTGCCAGCAGTCCGATAAAGGTGGGGAGAAGCAATCAGCCCCAGCATTTT. Translation gives CASSPIKVGRSNQPQHF.